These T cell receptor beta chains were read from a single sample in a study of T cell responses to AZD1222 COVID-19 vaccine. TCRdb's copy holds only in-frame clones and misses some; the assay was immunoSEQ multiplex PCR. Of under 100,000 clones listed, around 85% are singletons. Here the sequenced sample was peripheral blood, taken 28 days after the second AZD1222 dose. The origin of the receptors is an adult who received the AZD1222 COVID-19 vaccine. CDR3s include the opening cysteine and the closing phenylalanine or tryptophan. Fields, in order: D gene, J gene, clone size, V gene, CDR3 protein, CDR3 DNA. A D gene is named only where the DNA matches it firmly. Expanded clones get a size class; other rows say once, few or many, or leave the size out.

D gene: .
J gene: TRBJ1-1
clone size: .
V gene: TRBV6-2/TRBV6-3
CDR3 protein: CASSYSGRNTEAFF
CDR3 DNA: TGTGCCAGCAGTTATTCGGGCAGGAACACTGAAGCTTTCTTT

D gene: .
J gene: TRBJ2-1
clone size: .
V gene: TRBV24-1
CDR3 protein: CATSEPVSSSYNEQFF
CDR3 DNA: TGTGCCACCAGTGAACCGGTGTCAAGCTCCTACAATGAGCAGTTCTTC

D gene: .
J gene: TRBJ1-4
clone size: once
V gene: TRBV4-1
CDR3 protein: CASSQDEGTNEKLFF
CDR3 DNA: TGCGCCAGCAGCCAAGACGAGGGCACTAATGAAAAACTGTTTTTT

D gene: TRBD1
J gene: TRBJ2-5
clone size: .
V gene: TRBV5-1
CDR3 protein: CASSSGTGNSQYF
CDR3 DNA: TGCGCCAGCAGCTCCGGGACAGGGAATTCCCAGTACTTC

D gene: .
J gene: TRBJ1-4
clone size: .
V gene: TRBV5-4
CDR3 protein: CASSLAGVAEKLFF
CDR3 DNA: TGTGCCAGCAGCTTGGCCGGAGTTGCTGAAAAACTGTTTTTT

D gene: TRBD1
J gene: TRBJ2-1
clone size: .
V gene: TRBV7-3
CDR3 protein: CASSLKTGDRGHEQFF
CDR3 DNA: TGTGCCAGCAGCTTAAAGACGGGGGACAGGGGGCATGAGCAGTTCTTC

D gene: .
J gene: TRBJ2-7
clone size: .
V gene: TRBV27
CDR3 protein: CASTPSTSPNHEQYF
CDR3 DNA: TGTGCCAGCACACCCTCGACTAGTCCCAACCACGAGCAGTACTTC

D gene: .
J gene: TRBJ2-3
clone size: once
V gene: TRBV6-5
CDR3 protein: CASSSTQPRADTQYF
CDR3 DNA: TGTGCCAGCAGTTCCACTCAACCCCGAGCAGATACGCAGTATTTT

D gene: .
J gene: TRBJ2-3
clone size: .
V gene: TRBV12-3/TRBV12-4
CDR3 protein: CASSSGHTDTQYF
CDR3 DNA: TGTGCCAGCAGCTCCGGACACACCGATACGCAGTATTTT

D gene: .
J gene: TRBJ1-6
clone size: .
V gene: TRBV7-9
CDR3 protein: CASSRDIGSPLHF
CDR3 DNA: TGTGCCAGCAGCCGGGACATAGGTTCACCCCTCCACTTT

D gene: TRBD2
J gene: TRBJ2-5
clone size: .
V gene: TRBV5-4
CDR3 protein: CASSLAGGRSRGETQYF
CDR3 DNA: TGTGCCAGCAGCTTGGCGGGGGGGCGCAGCAGGGGAGAGACCCAGTACTTC

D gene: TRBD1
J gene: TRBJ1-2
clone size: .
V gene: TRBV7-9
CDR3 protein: CASSLQTGGVNYGYTF
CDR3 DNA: TGTGCCAGCAGTTTACAGACAGGGGGCGTGAACTATGGCTACACCTTC

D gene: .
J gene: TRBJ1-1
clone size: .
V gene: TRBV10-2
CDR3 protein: CASSEGRGVYTEAFF
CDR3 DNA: TGCGCCAGCAGTGAGGGTCGGGGGGTGTACACTGAAGCTTTCTTT

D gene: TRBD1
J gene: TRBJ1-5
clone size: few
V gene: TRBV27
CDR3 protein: CASSPGQGRGQPQHF
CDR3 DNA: TGTGCCAGCAGCCCGGGACAGGGAAGGGGTCAGCCCCAGCATTTT

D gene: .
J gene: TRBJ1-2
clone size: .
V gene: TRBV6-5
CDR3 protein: CASSYSAGYRGYTF
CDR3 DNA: TGTGCCAGCAGTTACTCAGCAGGGTACCGTGGCTACACCTTC

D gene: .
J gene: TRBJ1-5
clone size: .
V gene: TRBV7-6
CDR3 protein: CASIPGPKMSNQPQHF
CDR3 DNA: TGTGCCAGCATACCAGGTCCTAAGATGAGCAATCAGCCCCAGCATTTT

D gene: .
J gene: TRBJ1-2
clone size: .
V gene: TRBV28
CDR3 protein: CASRGPGGYGYTF
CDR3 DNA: TGTGCCAGCAGGGGCCCGGGGGGCTATGGCTACACCTTC

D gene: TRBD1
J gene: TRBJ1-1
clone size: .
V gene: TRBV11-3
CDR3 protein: CASSPWTGGMNTEAFF
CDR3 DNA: TGTGCCAGCAGCCCTTGGACAGGGGGGATGAACACTGAAGCTTTCTTT

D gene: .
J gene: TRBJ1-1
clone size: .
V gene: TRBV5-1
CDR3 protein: CASSWAGDTEAFF
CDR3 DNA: TGCGCCAGCAGCTGGGCGGGGGACACTGAAGCTTTCTTT

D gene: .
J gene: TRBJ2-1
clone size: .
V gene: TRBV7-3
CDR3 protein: CASSSYVGEQFF
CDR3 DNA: TGTGCCAGCAGCTCCTACGTGGGTGAGCAGTTCTTC

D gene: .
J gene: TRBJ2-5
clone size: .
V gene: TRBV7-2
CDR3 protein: CASSRGGNEETQYF
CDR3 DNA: TGTGCCAGCAGCAGGGGGGGAAACGAAGAGACCCAGTACTTC

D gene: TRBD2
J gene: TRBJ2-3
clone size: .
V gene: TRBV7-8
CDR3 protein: CASRLSPTSPITDTQYF
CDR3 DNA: TGTGCCAGCAGGTTGTCTCCGACTAGCCCGATCACAGATACGCAGTATTTT

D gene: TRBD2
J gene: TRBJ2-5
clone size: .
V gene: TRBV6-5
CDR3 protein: CASRSSGGGGETQYF
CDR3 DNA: TGTGCCAGCAGATCGAGCGGGGGGGGTGGAGAGACCCAGTACTTC

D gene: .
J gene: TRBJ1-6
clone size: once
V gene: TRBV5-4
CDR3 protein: CASSGGEWVSPLHF
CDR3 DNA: TGTGCCAGCAGCGGGGGAGAGTGGGTTTCACCCCTCCACTTT

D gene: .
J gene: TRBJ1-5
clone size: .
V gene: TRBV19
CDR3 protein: CASSTDKGGPNQPQHF
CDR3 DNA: TGTGCCAGTAGTACGGACAAGGGGGGGCCCAATCAGCCCCAGCATTTT

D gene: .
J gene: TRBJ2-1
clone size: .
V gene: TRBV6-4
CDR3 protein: CASSDSGDPRVYNEQFF
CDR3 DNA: TGTGCCAGCAGTGACTCCGGAGACCCTCGGGTCTACAATGAGCAGTTCTTC

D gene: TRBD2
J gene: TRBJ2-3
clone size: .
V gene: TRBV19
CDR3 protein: CASSITASGGAGDTQYF
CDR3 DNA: TGTGCCAGTAGTATCACGGCTAGCGGGGGGGCGGGAGATACGCAGTATTTT

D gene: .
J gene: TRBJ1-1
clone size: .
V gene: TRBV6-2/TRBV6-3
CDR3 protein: CASSYPGTVEAFF
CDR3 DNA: TGTGCCAGCAGTTACCCTGGGACTGTAGAAGCTTTCTTT

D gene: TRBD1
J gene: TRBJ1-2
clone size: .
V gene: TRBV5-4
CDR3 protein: CASSGQGNYGYTF
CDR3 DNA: TGTGCCAGCAGTGGACAGGGAAACTATGGCTACACCTTC

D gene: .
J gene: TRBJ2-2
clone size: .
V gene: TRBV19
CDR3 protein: CASSGRVGSGELFF
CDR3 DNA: TGTGCCAGTAGCGGCCGGGTTGGGTCCGGGGAGCTGTTTTTT

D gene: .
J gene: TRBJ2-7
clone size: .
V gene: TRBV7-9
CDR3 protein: CASSSFDWGEQYF
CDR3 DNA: TGTGCCAGCAGCAGTTTCGACTGGGGAGAGCAGTACTTC

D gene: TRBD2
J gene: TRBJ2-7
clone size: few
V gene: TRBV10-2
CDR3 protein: CASSEGGLARGEQYF
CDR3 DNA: TGCGCCAGCAGTGAGGGTGGACTAGCGAGAGGCGAGCAGTACTTC

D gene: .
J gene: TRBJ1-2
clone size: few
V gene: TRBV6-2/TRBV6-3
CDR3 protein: CASSQDSLINYGYTF
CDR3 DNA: TGTGCCAGCAGTCAGGACAGCCTTATAAACTATGGCTACACCTTC

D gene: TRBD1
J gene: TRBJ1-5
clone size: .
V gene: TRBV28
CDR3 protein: CASSPTGEDQPQHF
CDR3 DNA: TGTGCCAGCAGCCCTACAGGGGAAGATCAGCCCCAGCATTTT

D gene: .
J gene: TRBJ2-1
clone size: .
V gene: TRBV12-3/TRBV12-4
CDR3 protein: CASSLNYNEQFF
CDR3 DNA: TGTGCCAGCAGTTTAAATTACAATGAGCAGTTCTTC

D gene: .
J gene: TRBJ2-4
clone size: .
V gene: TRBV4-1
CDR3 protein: CASSQETRGLRGIQYF
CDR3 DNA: TGCGCCAGCAGCCAAGAAACAAGGGGGTTACGAGGCATTCAGTACTTC

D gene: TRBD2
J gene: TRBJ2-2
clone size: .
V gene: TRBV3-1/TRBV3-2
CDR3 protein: CASSQAGVINTGELFF
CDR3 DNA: TGTGCCAGCAGCCAGGCGGGGGTCATAAACACCGGGGAGCTGTTTTTT

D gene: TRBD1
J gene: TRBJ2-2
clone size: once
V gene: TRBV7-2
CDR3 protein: CASSLAGQVNTGELFF
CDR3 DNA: TGTGCCAGCAGCTTAGCGGGACAGGTGAACACCGGGGAGCTGTTTTTT

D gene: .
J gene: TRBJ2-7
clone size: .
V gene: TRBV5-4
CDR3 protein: CASSPQMGRVNEQYF
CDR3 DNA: TGTGCCAGCAGCCCACAAATGGGACGGGTGAACGAGCAGTACTTC

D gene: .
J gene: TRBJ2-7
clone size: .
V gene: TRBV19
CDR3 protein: CASSIRLGGSNYEQYF
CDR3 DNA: TGTGCCAGTAGTATTCGACTGGGGGGTTCCAACTACGAGCAGTACTTC

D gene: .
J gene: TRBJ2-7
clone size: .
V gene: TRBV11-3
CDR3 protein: CASSLVVSSGETYEQYF
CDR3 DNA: TGTGCCAGCAGCTTAGTGGTTAGTAGCGGCGAAACCTACGAGCAGTACTTC

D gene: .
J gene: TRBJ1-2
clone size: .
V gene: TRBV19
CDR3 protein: CASSTPTGSGNRYTF
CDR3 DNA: TGTGCCAGTAGTACCCCTACAGGGTCGGGTAATCGCTACACCTTC